The rows below give T cell receptor beta chains drawn from one sample of a study of early T cells in non-severe SARS-CoV-2 infection. TCRdb re-analysed the 5' RACE reads in MiXCR, keeping a single row per CDR3 protein. The sample yields 25,000 to 35,000 distinct CDR3 sequences, under 7.5% seen once. Sequencing used whole blood. The receptors stem from an adult who was a healthcare worker with PCR-confirmed SARS-CoV-2 infection or an uninfected control (not recorded which). The CDR3 runs from the conserved cysteine through the conserved F or W. The D gene is left open where the match is weak. Rows give clone size only sometimes, using once, few, many, or a class for an expanded clone.

clone size	J gene	D gene	V gene	CDR3 DNA	CDR3 protein
many	TRBJ2-1	TRBD2	TRBV24-1	TGTGCCACCGGCGGGGGGCGCGGGAGATCCTACAATGAGCAGTTCTTC	CATGGGRGRSYNEQFF
many	TRBJ1-6	.	TRBV28	TGTGCCAGCAGTGTGGGACGGTATAATTCACCCCTCCACTTT	CASSVGRYNSPLHF
many	TRBJ2-7	.	TRBV6-1	TGTGCCAGCAACTTCGACTGGGGAAGCTACGAGCAGTACTTC	CASNFDWGSYEQYF
many	TRBJ2-2	TRBD1	TRBV13	TGTGCCAGCAGCTGGCAAGGGGGCCGGAGGACCGGGGAGCTGTTTTTT	CASSWQGGRRTGELFF
many	TRBJ2-3	.	TRBV6-5	TGTGCCAGCAGTCCCTGGGTAGGCGGCCCAGATACGCAGTATTTT	CASSPWVGGPDTQYF
many	TRBJ1-2	TRBD1	TRBV11-2	TGTGCCAGCAGCGTAGGGACAGCTAACTATGGCTACACCTTC	CASSVGTANYGYTF
medium-sized	TRBJ2-1	TRBD2	TRBV19	TGTGCCAGTACTACGCTAGCGGGAGCTTATGAGCAGTTCTTC	CASTTLAGAYEQFF
few	TRBJ2-5	.	TRBV9	TGTGCCAGCAGCGGATCGGTAGGAGAGACCCAGTACTTC	CASSGSVGETQYF
many	TRBJ2-1	.	TRBV29-1	TGCAGCGTTTCGGGGCAGGGGTCCTACAATGAGCAGTTCTTC	CSVSGQGSYNEQFF
many	TRBJ2-2	.	TRBV18	TGTGCCAGCTCACCACAGAACACCGGGGAGCTGTTTTTT	CASSPQNTGELFF
many	TRBJ2-3	.	TRBV30	TGTGCCTGGACCCACTGGGTGACTCCGCGCGGAGATACGCAGTATTTT	CAWTHWVTPRGDTQYF
.	TRBJ2-2	TRBD1	TRBV19	TGTGCCAGTAGTTCCGGACAGGGCATTGGCGGGGAGCTGTTTTTT	CASSSGQGIGGELFF
many	TRBJ1-1	.	TRBV7-8	TGTGCCAGCAGCAGCAAACAGGGTGCTACTGAAGCTTTCTTT	CASSSKQGATEAFF
.	TRBJ2-2	TRBD2	TRBV29-1	TGCAGCGTACGGACTAGCGGGACCGGGGAGCTGTTTTTT	CSVRTSGTGELFF
many	TRBJ2-1	.	TRBV20-1	TGCAGTGCTCCCGAGAGTGGTTATGAGCAGTTCTTC	CSAPESGYEQFF
.	TRBJ2-7	TRBD2	TRBV19	TGTGCCAGTAGTATTAGTGCGGGAGTCGACGAGCAGTACTTC	CASSISAGVDEQYF